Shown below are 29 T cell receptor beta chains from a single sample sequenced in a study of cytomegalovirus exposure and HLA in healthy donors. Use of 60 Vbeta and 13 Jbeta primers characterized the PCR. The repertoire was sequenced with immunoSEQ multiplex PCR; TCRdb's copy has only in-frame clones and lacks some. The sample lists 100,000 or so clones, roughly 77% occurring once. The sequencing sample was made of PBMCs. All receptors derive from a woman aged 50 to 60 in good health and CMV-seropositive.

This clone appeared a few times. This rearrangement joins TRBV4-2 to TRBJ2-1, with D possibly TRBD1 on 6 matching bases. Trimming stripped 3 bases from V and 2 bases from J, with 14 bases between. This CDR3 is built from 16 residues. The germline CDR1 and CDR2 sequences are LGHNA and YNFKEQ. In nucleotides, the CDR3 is TGTGCCAGCAGCCAGGTCCGGGACACGACCTACAATGAGCAGTTCTTC. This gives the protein CASSQVRDTTYNEQFF.

The CDR3 region has the DNA TGTGCCAGCAGTGACGGACATAGGAGCAATCAGCCCCAGCATTTT. Residues: CASSDGHRSNQPQHF. The chain joins TRBV2 to TRBJ1-5, with a possible D match to TRBD1 (5 bases). Germline CDR1 reads SNHLY; CDR2 reads FYNNEI. The CDR3 has 15 amino acids. V was cut by 3 bases and J by 1 base, with 10 bases left in between.

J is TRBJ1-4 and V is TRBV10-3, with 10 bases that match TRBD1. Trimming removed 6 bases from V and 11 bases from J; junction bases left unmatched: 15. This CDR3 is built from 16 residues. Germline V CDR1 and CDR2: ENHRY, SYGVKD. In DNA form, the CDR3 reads TGTGCCATCAGCCCCGGGACAGGGGCCTCCGTCGCTAAACTGTTTTTT. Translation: CAISPGTGASVAKLFF.

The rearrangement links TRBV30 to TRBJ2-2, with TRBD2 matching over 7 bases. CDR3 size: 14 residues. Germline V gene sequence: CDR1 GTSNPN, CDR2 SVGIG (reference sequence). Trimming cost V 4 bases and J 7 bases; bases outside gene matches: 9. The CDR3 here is CAWTGGGSNGELFF. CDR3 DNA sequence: TGTGCCTGGACTGGGGGGGGTTCGAACGGGGAGCTGTTTTTT.

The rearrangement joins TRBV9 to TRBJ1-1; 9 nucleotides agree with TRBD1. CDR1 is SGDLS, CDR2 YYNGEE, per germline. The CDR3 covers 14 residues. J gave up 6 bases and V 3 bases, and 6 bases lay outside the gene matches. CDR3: CASSAGTGSAEAFF. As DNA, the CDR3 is TGTGCCAGCAGCGCGGGGACAGGGTCCGCTGAAGCTTTCTTT.

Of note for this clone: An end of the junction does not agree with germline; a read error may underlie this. The CDR3 bases are TGTGCCAGCAGTCTCCTTCAGACCTCAGGGGCAAGAAAAACTGTTTTT. Residues: CASSLLQTSGARKTVF. This sequence joins TRBV5-6 and TRBJ1-4, with a weak D call TRBD1 (6 bases). The CDR3 runs 16 residues. CDR1 SGHDT and CDR2 YYEEEE come from the germline V gene.

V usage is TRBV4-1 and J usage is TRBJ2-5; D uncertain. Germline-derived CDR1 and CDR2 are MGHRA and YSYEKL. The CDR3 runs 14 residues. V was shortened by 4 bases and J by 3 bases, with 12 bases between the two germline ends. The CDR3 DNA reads TGCGCCAGCAGCCTTCCGGGTCAAAAAGAGACCCAGTACTTC. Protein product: CASSLPGQKETQYF.

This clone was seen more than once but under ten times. The CDR3 loop is CASSATGTGYNEQFF. Here the CDR3 DNA reads TGTGCCAGCAGCGCAACCGGGACAGGTTACAATGAGCAGTTCTTC. This chain links TRBV9 with TRBJ2-1; 8 bases agree with TRBD1. Germline V gene sequence: CDR1 SGDLS, CDR2 YYNGEE. V was clipped by 3 bases and J by 4 bases; unmatched bases: 6. CDR3 length: 15 amino acids.

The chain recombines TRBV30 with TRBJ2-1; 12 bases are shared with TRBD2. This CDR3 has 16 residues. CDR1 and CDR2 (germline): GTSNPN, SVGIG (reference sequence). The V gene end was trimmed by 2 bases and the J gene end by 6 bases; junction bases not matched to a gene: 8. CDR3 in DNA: TGTGCCTGGAGTCCCCGAACTAGCGGGAGGATCAATGAGCAGTTCTTC. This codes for CAWSPRTSGRINEQFF. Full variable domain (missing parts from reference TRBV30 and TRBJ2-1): SQTIHQWPATLVQPVGSPLSLECTVEGTSNPNLYWYRQAAGRGLQLLFYSVGIGQISSEVPQNLSASRPQDRQFILSSKKLLLSDSGFYLCAWSPRTSGRINEQFFGPGTRLTVL.

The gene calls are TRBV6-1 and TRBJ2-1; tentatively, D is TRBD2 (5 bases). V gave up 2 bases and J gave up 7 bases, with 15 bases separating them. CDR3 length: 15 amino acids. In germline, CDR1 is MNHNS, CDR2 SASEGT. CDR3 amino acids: CASSEPSLVVNEQFF. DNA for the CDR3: TGTGCCAGCAGTGAACCCTCACTAGTGGTGAATGAGCAGTTCTTC.

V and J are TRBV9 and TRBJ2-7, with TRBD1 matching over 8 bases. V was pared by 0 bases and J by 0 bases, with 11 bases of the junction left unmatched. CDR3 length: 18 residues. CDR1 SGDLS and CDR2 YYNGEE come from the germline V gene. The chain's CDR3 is CASSVGGGGTGYSYEQYF. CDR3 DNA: TGTGCCAGCAGCGTAGGGGGAGGCGGGACAGGATACTCCTACGAGCAGTACTTC.

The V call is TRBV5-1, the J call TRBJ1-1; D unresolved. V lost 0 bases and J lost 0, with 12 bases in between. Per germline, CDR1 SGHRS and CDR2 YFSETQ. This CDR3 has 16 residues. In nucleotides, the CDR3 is TGCGCCAGCAGCTTGGTGCCAGAATTAATGAACACTGAAGCTTTCTTT. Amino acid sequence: CASSLVPELMNTEAFF.

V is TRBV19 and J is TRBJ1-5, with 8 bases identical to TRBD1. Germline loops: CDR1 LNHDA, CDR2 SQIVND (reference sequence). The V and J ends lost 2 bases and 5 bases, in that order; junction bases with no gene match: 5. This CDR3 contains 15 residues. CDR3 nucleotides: TGTGCCAGTAGTATATTAGGACAGGGAGATCAGCCCCAGCATTTT. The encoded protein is CASSILGQGDQPQHF.

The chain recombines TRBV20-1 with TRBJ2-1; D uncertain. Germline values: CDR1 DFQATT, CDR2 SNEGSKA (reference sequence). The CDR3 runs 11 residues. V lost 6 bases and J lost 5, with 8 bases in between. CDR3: CSASSNNEQFF. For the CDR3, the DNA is TGCAGTGCCTCTAGTAACAATGAGCAGTTCTTC.

The CDR3 is CASSLALGDTEAFF. DNA of the CDR3: TGTGCCAGCAGCTTGGCTCTAGGCGACACTGAAGCTTTCTTT. V usage is TRBV11-2 and J usage is TRBJ1-1; D remains unclear. There are 14 residues in the CDR3. V lost 3 bases and J lost 3, with 11 bases in between. The V gene's germline CDR1 is SGHAT and CDR2 FQNNGV. The full variable domain, its missing parts supplied by reference TRBV11-2 and TRBJ1-1, is EAGVAQSPRYKIIEKRQSVAFWCNPISGHATLYWYQQILGQGPKLLIQFQNNGVVDDSQLPKDRFSAERLKGVDSTLKIQPAKLEDSAVYLCASSLALGDTEAFFGQGTRLTVV.

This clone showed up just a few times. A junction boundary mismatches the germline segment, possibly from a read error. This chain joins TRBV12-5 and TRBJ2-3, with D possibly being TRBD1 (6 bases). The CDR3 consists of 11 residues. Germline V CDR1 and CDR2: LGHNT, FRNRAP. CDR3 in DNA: TGTGCTAGTGGGTGGGAGTCGCAGGGGTTCTTT. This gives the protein CASGWESQGFF.

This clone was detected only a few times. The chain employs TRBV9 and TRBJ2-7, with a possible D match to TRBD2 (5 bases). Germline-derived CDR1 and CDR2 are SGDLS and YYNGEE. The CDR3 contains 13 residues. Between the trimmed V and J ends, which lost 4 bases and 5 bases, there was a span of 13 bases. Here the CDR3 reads CASSPRFGDEQYF. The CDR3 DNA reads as TGTGCCAGCAGCCCTCGTTTCGGGGACGAGCAGTACTTC.

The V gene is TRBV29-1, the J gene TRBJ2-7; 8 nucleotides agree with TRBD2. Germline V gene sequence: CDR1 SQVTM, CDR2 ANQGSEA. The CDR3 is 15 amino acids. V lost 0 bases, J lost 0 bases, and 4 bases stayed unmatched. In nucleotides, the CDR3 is TGCAGCGTTGAAGATCCGGCGGGGGGCTCCTACGAGCAGTACTTC. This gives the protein CSVEDPAGGSYEQYF.

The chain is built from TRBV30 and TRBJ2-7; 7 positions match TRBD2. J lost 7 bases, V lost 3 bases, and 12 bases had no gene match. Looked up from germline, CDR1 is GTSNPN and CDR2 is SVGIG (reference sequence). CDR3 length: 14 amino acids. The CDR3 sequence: CAWRSAGVLPEQYF. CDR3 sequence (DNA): TGTGCCTGGAGAAGTGCGGGAGTACTGCCGGAGCAGTACTTC. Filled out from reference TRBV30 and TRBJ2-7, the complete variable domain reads SQTIHQWPATLVQPVGSPLSLECTVEGTSNPNLYWYRQAAGRGLQLLFYSVGIGQISSEVPQNLSASRPQDRQFILSSKKLLLSDSGFYLCAWRSAGVLPEQYFGPGTRLTVT.

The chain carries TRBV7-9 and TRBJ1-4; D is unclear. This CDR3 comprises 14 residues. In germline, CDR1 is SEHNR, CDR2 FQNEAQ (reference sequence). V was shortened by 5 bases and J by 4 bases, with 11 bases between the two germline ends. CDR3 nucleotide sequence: TGTGCCAGCAGCCAAAGTAGTTATAATGAAAAACTGTTTTTT. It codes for CASSQSSYNEKLFF.

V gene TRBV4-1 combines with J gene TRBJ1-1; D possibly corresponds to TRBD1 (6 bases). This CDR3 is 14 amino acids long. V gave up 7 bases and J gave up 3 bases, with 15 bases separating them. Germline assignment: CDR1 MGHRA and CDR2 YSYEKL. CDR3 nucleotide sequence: TGCGCCAGCAAGGCAGGGGAATTAGACACTGAAGCTTTCTTT. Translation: CASKAGELDTEAFF.

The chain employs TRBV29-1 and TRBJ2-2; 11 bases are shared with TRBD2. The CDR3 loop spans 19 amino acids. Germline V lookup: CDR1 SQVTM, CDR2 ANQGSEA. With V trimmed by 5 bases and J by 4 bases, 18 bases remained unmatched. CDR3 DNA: TGCAGCGTTAAACTAGCGGGAGCCTCATTGCGGCCCCGCACCGGGGAGCTGTTTTTT. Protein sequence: CSVKLAGASLRPRTGELFF.

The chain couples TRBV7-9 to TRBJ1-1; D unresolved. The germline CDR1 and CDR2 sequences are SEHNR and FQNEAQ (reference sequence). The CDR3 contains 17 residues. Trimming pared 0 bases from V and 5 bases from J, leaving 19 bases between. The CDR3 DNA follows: TGTGCCAGCAGCTTAGCGCGCGGACCCCAGGCGGGGACTGAAGCTTTCTTT. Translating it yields CASSLARGPQAGTEAFF. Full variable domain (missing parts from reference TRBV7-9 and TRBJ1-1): DTGVSQNPRHKITKRGQNVTFRCDPISEHNRLYWYRQTLGQGPEFLTYFQNEAQLEKSRLLSDRFSAERPKGSFSTLEIQRTEQGDSAMYLCASSLARGPQAGTEAFFGQGTRLTVV.

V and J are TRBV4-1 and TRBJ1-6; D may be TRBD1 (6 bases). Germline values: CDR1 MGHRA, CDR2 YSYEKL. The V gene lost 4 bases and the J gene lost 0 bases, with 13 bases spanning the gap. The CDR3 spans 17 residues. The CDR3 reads CASSPTGTVSYNSPLHF. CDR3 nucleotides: TGCGCCAGCAGCCCTACAGGGACCGTCTCCTATAATTCACCCCTCCACTTT.

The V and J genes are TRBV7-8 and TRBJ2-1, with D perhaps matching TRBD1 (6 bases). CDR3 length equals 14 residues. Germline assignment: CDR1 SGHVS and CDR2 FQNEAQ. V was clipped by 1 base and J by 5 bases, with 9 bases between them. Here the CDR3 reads CASSLGGQNNEQFF. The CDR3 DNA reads TGTGCCAGCAGCTTAGGCGGACAGAACAATGAGCAGTTCTTC. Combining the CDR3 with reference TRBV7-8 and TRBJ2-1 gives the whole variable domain GAGVSQSPRYKVAKRGQDVALRCDPISGHVSLFWYQQALGQGPEFLTYFQNEAQLDKSGLPSDRFFAERPEGSVSTLKIQRTQQEDSAVYLCASSLGGQNNEQFFGPGTRLTVL.

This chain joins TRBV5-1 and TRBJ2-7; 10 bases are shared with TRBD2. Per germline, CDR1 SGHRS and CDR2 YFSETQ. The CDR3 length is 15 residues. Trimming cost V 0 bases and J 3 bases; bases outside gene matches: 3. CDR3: CASSLEASGSYEQYF. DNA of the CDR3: TGCGCCAGCAGCTTGGAGGCTAGCGGGAGCTACGAGCAGTACTTC.

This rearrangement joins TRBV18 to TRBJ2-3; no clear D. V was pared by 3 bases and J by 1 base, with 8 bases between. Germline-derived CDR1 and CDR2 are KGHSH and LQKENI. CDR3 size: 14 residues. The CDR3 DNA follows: TGTGCCAGCTCACCTCCCTTAGGCACAGATACGCAGTATTTT. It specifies CASSPPLGTDTQYF.

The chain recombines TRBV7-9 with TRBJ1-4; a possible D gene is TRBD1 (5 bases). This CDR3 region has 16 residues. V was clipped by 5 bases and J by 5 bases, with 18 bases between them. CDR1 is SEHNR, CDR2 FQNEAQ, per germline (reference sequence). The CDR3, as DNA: TGTGCCAGCAGCCTCGCAGGGACTCCGAGGAATGAAAAACTGTTTTTT. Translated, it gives CASSLAGTPRNEKLFF.

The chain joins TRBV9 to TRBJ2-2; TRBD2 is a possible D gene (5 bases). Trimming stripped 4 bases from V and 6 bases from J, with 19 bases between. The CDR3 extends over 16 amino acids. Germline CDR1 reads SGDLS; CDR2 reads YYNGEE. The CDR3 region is CASSLWGDEGAGELFF. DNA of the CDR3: TGTGCCAGCAGCCTATGGGGTGACGAGGGTGCCGGGGAGCTGTTTTTT.